The 18 T cell receptor beta chains reported below all come from one sample, sequenced in a study of metastatic and nonmetastatic thyroid tumors. No patient received treatment before thyroid surgery. TCRdb recomputed clones from the PCR reads via MiXCR. The profile shows approximately 35,000 clones, less than 14% of them singletons. The sequenced sample was blood. The receptor set was obtained from a female donor with papillary thyroid cancer or a benign thyroid nodule (not recorded which). Some clones in this sample may be carry-over from other donors' samples.

Comments on this clone: A much larger clone lies a single base off, so this may be a read error. The rearrangement joins TRBV7-9 to TRBJ1-1; D is unresolved. Germline CDR1 is SEHNR and CDR2 is FQNEAQ (reference sequence). The CDR3 runs to 13 residues. CDR3 in DNA: TGTGTCAGCAGCGCGTACTTGAACACTGAAGCTTTCTTT. Its protein is CVSSAYLNTEAFF.

The chain joins TRBV5-1 to TRBJ2-7; D remains unclear. Germline-derived CDR1 and CDR2 are SGHRS and YFSETQ. V gave up 0 bases and J gave up 4 bases, with 2 bases separating them. CDR3 length equals 11 residues. CDR3 amino acids: CASSLGYEQYF. In DNA form, the CDR3 reads TGCGCCAGCAGCTTGGGATACGAGCAGTACTTC.

This clone was seen ten or more times. This rearrangement joins TRBV15 to TRBJ1-4; D possibly corresponds to TRBD1 (5 bases). Germline lookup yields CDR1 LNHNV and CDR2 YYDKDF (reference sequence). The CDR3 consists of 15 residues. V gave up 8 bases and J gave up 0 bases, with 13 bases separating them. The CDR3 reads CATQRVRATNEKLFF. The CDR3 DNA reads as TGTGCCACCCAGCGTGTCAGGGCAACTAATGAAAAACTGTTTTTT.

This clone was counted ten times or more. The rearrangement uses TRBV5-6 and TRBJ2-7; 8 bases match TRBD1. V was pared by 2 bases and J by 1 base, with 5 bases of the junction left unmatched. This CDR3 contains 15 residues. The germline CDR1 and CDR2 sequences are SGHDT and YYEEEE. The CDR3 coding sequence is TGTGCCAGCAGCTTCCGGACAGGGCCATCCTACGAGCAGTACTTC. Amino acid sequence: CASSFRTGPSYEQYF.

The rearrangement joins TRBV20-1 to TRBJ1-1; D uncertain. V gave up 3 bases and J gave up 4 bases, with 15 bases separating them. The V gene's germline CDR1 is DFQATT and CDR2 SNEGSKA (reference sequence). The CDR3 extends over 14 amino acids. CDR3 residues: CSASHPWSGTEAFF. The CDR3 DNA reads as TGCAGTGCTAGCCACCCCTGGAGCGGCACTGAAGCTTTCTTT.

In its sample, this clone was seen many times. The CDR3: CASSESTDTQYF. The CDR3 DNA reads as TGTGCCAGCTCCGAAAGCACAGATACGCAGTATTTT. This sequence joins TRBV18 and TRBJ2-3; D remains unclear. The CDR3 extends over 12 amino acids. Germline loops: CDR1 KGHSH, CDR2 LQKENI. V lost 6 bases, J lost 0 bases, and 4 bases lay in between.

A few counts support this clone. The V and J genes are TRBV30 and TRBJ2-7; the match to TRBD2 covers 10 bases. Trimming cost V 2 bases and J 5 bases; bases outside gene matches: 3. Germline loops: CDR1 GTSNPN, CDR2 SVGIG (reference sequence). This CDR3 has 13 residues. As DNA, the CDR3 is TGTGCCTGGAGTATAGGGACTAGCGACGAGCAGTACTTC. Translating it yields CAWSIGTSDEQYF. The full variable domain, its missing parts supplied by reference TRBV30 and TRBJ2-7, is SQTIHQWPATLVQPVGSPLSLECTVEGTSNPNLYWYRQAAGRGLQLLFYSVGIGQISSEVPQNLSASRPQDRQFILSSKKLLLSDSGFYLCAWSIGTSDEQYFGPGTRLTVT.

This clone was seen once. V is TRBV12-3 or TRBV12-4 and J is TRBJ1-1, with TRBD1 as a possible D gene (6 bases). This CDR3 has 14 residues. Trimming stripped 2 bases from V and 11 bases from J, with 18 bases between. CDR3 sequence (DNA): TGTGCCAGCAGTTTACTACCGGGGGCGGGTGTCGCTTTCTTT. Protein sequence: CASSLLPGAGVAFF.

This rearrangement joins TRBV30 to TRBJ1-1, with 7 bases lining up with TRBD1. Germline loops: CDR1 GTSNPN, CDR2 SVGIG (reference sequence). Trimming at V came to 6 bases and at J to 5 bases, leaving 15 bases not matched to a gene. The CDR3 has 15 residues. CDR3 sequence: CACRRGGPTETEAFF. Here the CDR3 DNA reads TGTGCCTGCCGTAGAGGGGGCCCGACTGAGACTGAAGCTTTCTTT.

This clone was found many times. The chain combines TRBV9 with TRBJ1-2; D remains unclear. This CDR3 has 15 residues. The V end was cut by 3 bases, the J end by 1 base, with 13 bases between. The V gene's germline CDR1 is SGDLS and CDR2 YYNGEE. The CDR3 spells CASSADDPVNYGYTF. CDR3 nucleotide sequence: TGTGCCAGCAGCGCAGACGACCCAGTTAACTATGGCTACACCTTC.

This clone was counted at least ten times. The CDR3 is CASSHRATLNTEAFF. CDR3 DNA sequence: TGTGCCAGCAGCCACAGGGCAACCCTGAACACTGAAGCTTTCTTT. This rearrangement joins TRBV12-3 or TRBV12-4 to TRBJ1-1; perhaps TRBD1 as D (6 bases). The CDR3 loop spans 15 amino acids. V gave up 6 bases and J gave up 0 bases, with 14 bases separating them.

This clone has at least ten counts. The V call is TRBV7-2, the J call TRBJ2-3; possible D gene TRBD2, 5 bases. This CDR3 has 14 amino acids. Trimming stripped 3 bases from V and 1 base from J, with 8 bases between. Germline V gives CDR1 SGHTA, CDR2 FQGNSA. The CDR3 sequence is CASSLSGGTDTQYF. The CDR3 DNA sequence: TGTGCCAGCAGCTTGAGCGGCGGCACAGATACGCAGTATTTT. The full variable domain, in which reference TRBV7-2 and TRBJ2-3 provide the parts outside the CDR3, is GAGVSQSPSNKVTEKGKDVELRCDPISGHTALYWYRQSLGQGLEFLIYFQGNSAPDKSGLPSDRFSAERTGGSVSTLTIQRTQQEDSAVYLCASSLSGGTDTQYFGPGTRLTVL.

Ten or more counts support this clone. The CDR3 loop is CASSLGVGGQGNEKLFF. Here the CDR3 DNA reads TGTGCCAGCAGTTTAGGCGTTGGGGGACAGGGGAATGAAAAACTGTTTTTT. The chain uses TRBV12-3 or TRBV12-4 and TRBJ1-4, with 10 bases identical to TRBD1. The CDR3 totals 17 residues. After removal of 1 base from V and 5 bases from J, the junction contained 7 bases not matched to a gene.

This clone came up many times. V usage is TRBV12-5 and J usage is TRBJ1-2; the D gene is possibly TRBD1 (5 bases). Trimming left V 5 bases short and J 2 bases short, with 15 bases between. Germline CDR1 LGHNT, CDR2 FRNRAP. The CDR3 loop spans 15 amino acids. Here the CDR3 reads CASGPEGSGNYGYTF. In DNA form, the CDR3 reads TGTGCTAGTGGTCCCGAGGGGAGCGGGAACTATGGCTACACCTTC.

In its sample, this clone was seen a few times. Its ends do not fully match the called genes, so a read error is possible. The V gene is TRBV12-3 or TRBV12-4, the J gene TRBJ1-1; 7 bases map to TRBD1. The CDR3 loop spans 16 amino acids. CDR3 in amino acids: CASRYRTGVPNTEALF. The CDR3 coding sequence is TGTGCCAGCAGATATCGTACAGGGGTCCCGAACACTGAAGCTTTATTT.

The chain links TRBV6-1 to TRBJ1-2; perhaps TRBD1 as D (5 bases). Germline-derived CDR1 and CDR2 are MNHNS and SASEGT. This CDR3 is 14 amino acids long. Trimming took 8 bases from V and 5 from J, leaving 18 bases between them. The CDR3 sequence is CASSVEGGGYGYTF. In DNA, the CDR3 is TGTGCCAGCTCCGTCGAGGGCGGGGGATATGGCTACACCTTC.

There are many counts of this clone. The chain links TRBV20-1 to TRBJ2-3; 7 nucleotides line up with TRBD2. This CDR3 comprises 14 residues. Per the germline V gene, CDR1 is DFQATT and CDR2 is SNEGSKA (reference sequence). Unmatched junction bases numbered 10, after V lost 6 bases and J lost 4 bases. In DNA, the CDR3 is TGCAGTGCCTCCCTACCCCGGGGGGCAGATACGCAGTATTTT. It translates to CSASLPRGADTQYF.

The chain combines TRBV6-2 or TRBV6-3 with TRBJ1-6; 10 bases map to TRBD1. The J segment lost 9 bases and the V segment lost 4 bases, leaving 9 bases of the junction unmatched. The CDR3 spans 16 residues. CDR1 is MNHEY and CDR2 is SVGEGT in the germline V gene. The CDR3 reads CASSSSDRGSGSPLHF. In nucleotides, the CDR3 is TGTGCCAGCAGTTCCTCGGACAGGGGGTCCGGTTCACCCCTCCACTTT.